This T cell receptor (beta chain) was retrieved from a study of cytomegalovirus exposure and HLA in healthy donors. Assay used: immunoSEQ multiplex PCR; TCRdb lists only in-frame clones, some missing. This table has roughly 230,000 clones, about nine tenths appearing once. Findings and caveats of the study: The study found most TCR sequences rare, yet found some public TCRs in many donors. Cytomegalovirus-associated TCR beta chains were listed, numbering 164. In the approximately 120 validation repertoires, a later analysis found that first-cohort TCR clusters tended to co-occur.

Germline CDR1 reads SGHDT; CDR2 reads YYEEEE. This CDR3 has 13 amino acids. Trimming stripped 4 bases from V and 4 bases from J, with 11 bases between. This clone came up a few times. Its antigen is not known. The clonotype originates from a woman between 25 and 40 years old in good health and CMV-seronegative. The sample comprised PBMCs. The rearrangement uses TRBV5-6 and TRBJ1-2, with D perhaps matching TRBD1 (6 bases). DNA of the CDR3: TGTGCCAGCAGCCCGAGGACAGTCTATGGCTACACCTTC. Translation: CASSPRTVYGYTF.